Following are 30 T cell receptor beta chains from one sample sequenced in a study of blood T cells in healthy people across ages. For the second PCR, which ran for roughly 7 to 11 cycles, a sample-barcoded 5' primer and a J-beta primer mix were used. TCRdb redid the calling of the 5' RACE reads with MiXCR, one entry per CDR3 protein. The table lists about 1.7 million distinct CDR3 sequences, 28% of them singletons. Sample: blood. The source of these receptors is a woman aged 25 to 39 in good health.

About this clonotype itself: This may come from a read error, since a much larger clone is one base off. The chain recombines TRBV29-1 with TRBJ2-7, with unresolved D. The germline V and J ends were trimmed by 0 bases and 6 bases, with 15 bases remaining between them. Germline CDR1 reads SQVTM; CDR2 reads ANQGSEA. CDR3 length: 14 amino acids. The CDR3 nucleotides are TGCAGCGTTGAAGAATACGCCCGGACGGGCGAGCAGTACTTC. This codes for CSVEEYARTGEQYF.

The table lists this clonotype with a few counts. J is TRBJ1-6 and V is TRBV20-1; no firm D call. The V end lost 3 bases, the J end lost 10 bases, and 22 bases lay between the germline ends. The germline CDR1 and CDR2 sequences are DFQATT and SNEGSKA (reference sequence). CDR3 length: 16 residues. CDR3 region: CSASWIGVRRQSPLHF. The DNA for the CDR3 is TGCAGTGCTAGTTGGATAGGAGTGAGGCGACAATCACCCCTCCACTTT.

About this clonotype: One end of the junction varies from germline; a read error may be responsible. The chain carries TRBV7-9 and TRBJ2-1; D perhaps matches TRBD1 (5 bases). Germline V CDR1 and CDR2: SEHNR, FQNEAQ (reference sequence). The CDR3 consists of 13 residues. The CDR3 DNA is TGTACCAGCAGCTTAGCCCCTAGGGGTGAGCAGTTCTTC. Translation: CTSSLAPRGEQFF.

The chain carries TRBV4-2 and TRBJ1-1, with D possibly matching TRBD1 (5 bases). Trimming pared 2 bases from V and 1 base from J, leaving 14 bases between. The CDR3 has 16 amino acids. Germline values: CDR1 LGHNA, CDR2 YNFKEQ. In DNA, the CDR3 is TGTGCCAGCAGCCAATCTATGGGGGTGGGGAACACTGAAGCTTTCTTT. Amino acids: CASSQSMGVGNTEAFF.

This clonotype was recorded many times. J is TRBJ2-1 and V is TRBV7-2; possible D gene TRBD2, 6 bases. This CDR3 region has 15 residues. Trimming removed 1 base at V and 2 bases at J, with 9 bases between. Germline CDR1 is SGHTA and CDR2 is FQGNSA. This CDR3 is CASSLVGTPYNEQFF. The CDR3 bases are TGTGCCAGCAGCTTAGTGGGGACTCCCTACAATGAGCAGTTCTTC.

This chain joins TRBV7-2 and TRBJ1-3, with a tentative D call TRBD1 (6 bases). The CDR3 is made up of 12 amino acids. V was trimmed by 3 bases and J by 9 bases, leaving 9 bases between them. Germline CDR1 SGHTA, CDR2 FQGNSA. Here the CDR3 reads CASSFTGITIYF. The CDR3 DNA reads as TGTGCCAGCAGCTTCACAGGGATCACCATATATTTT.

The rearrangement links TRBV6-2 or TRBV6-3 to TRBJ2-1, with D possibly called TRBD1 or TRBD2 (5 bases each). Trimming pared 7 bases from V and 10 bases from J, leaving 23 bases between. CDR3 length: 15 residues. Germline V gene data show CDR1 as MNHEY and CDR2 as SVGEGT. CDR3 bases: TGTGCCAGCAAGGAGGACGGAGGAATTACAGGCGAGCAGTTCTTC. It codes for CASKEDGGITGEQFF.

This chain uses TRBV5-1 with TRBJ2-3, with 10 bases that match TRBD2. The CDR3 extends over 14 amino acids. The ends lost 7 bases at V and 2 bases at J; junction bases unmatched: 4. Germline assignment: CDR1 SGHRS and CDR2 YFSETQ. The CDR3 nucleotides read TGCGCCAGCGAGCGGGGGGGCGTCACAGATACGCAGTATTTT. It specifies CASERGGVTDTQYF.

The chain recombines TRBV5-1 with TRBJ2-4; D remains unclear. The V end lost 0 bases, the J end lost 2 bases, and 12 bases lay between the germline ends. The CDR3 sequence is 16 residues long. CDR1 and CDR2 (germline): SGHRS, YFSETQ. CDR3 sequence: CASSLGRDLTKNIQYF. CDR3 in DNA: TGCGCCAGCAGCTTGGGCCGAGACCTAACCAAAAACATTCAGTACTTC. The variable domain in full, with the rest retrieved from reference TRBV5-1 and TRBJ2-4, is KAGVTQTPRYLIKTRGQQVTLSCSPISGHRSVSWYQQTPGQGLQFLFEYFSETQRNKGNFPGRFSGRQFSNSRSEMNVSTLELGDSALYLCASSLGRDLTKNIQYFGAGTRLSVL.

The chain has TRBV12-3 or TRBV12-4 and TRBJ1-1, with D tentatively TRBD1 (6 bases). This CDR3 is 15 amino acids long. Trimming stripped 4 bases from V and 0 bases from J, with 12 bases between. CDR3 residues: CASSSRTEMNTEAFF. The CDR3 DNA reads as TGTGCCAGCAGTTCCCGGACAGAAATGAACACTGAAGCTTTCTTT.

This chain connects TRBV5-1 to TRBJ2-1; 9 positions agree with TRBD1. Germline V gene lookup returns CDR1 SGHRS and CDR2 YFSETQ. CDR3 length: 15 amino acids. V gave up 2 bases and J gave up 8 bases; unmatched junction bases: 8. The DNA for the CDR3 is TGCGCCAGCAGCTTTGGGGACAGGGATACCGATGAGCAGTTCTTC. Encoded protein: CASSFGDRDTDEQFF.

For this clonotype: Just one base apart from a much larger clone, this may be a read error. The J gene is TRBJ1-2, the V gene TRBV7-2, with a weak D call TRBD1 (6 bases). CDR1 and CDR2 from the germline V gene are SGHTA and FQGNSA. The CDR3 runs 14 residues. V dropped 1 base and J dropped 3 bases, with 9 bases sitting between them. In DNA form, the CDR3 reads TGTACCAGCAGCTTAGGATCAGGGGACTATGGCTACACCTTC. Protein sequence: CTSSLGSGDYGYTF.

In this sample, this clonotype turned up a few times. V and J are TRBV20-1 and TRBJ1-2, with a tentative D call TRBD1 (6 bases). CDR1 is DFQATT, CDR2 SNEGSKA, per germline (reference sequence). The CDR3 is 12 amino acids. The CDR3 loop is CGVQPQQGGYTF. The CDR3 bases are TGCGGTGTACAACCACAACAGGGCGGCTACACCTTC.

A single count supports this clonotype. The V call is TRBV12-3 or TRBV12-4, the J call TRBJ1-1, with D possibly matching TRBD1 (6 bases). The V end lost 10 bases, the J end lost 1 base, and 13 bases lay between the germline ends. The CDR3 runs 13 residues. CDR3 coding DNA: TGTGCCACCGACAGCAGGGGGAACACTGAAGCTTTCTTT. Translation gives CATDSRGNTEAFF.

This clonotype was observed many times. This chain uses TRBV5-1 with TRBJ2-5; D is tentatively TRBD1 or TRBD2 (7 bases each). This CDR3 region has 16 residues. Germline loops: CDR1 SGHRS, CDR2 YFSETQ. Trimming stripped 2 bases from V and 4 bases from J, with 18 bases between. CDR3 DNA sequence: TGCGCCAGCAGCTTCCAGCTGACAGGGAGGGGAGAGACCCAGTACTTC. The encoded protein is CASSFQLTGRGETQYF.

The V call is TRBV19, the J call TRBJ2-1; a weak D match, TRBD1 (6 bases). The J call may not be correct, given that the DNA end is closer to TRBJ2-7. This CDR3 has 15 amino acids. Germline assignment: CDR1 LNHDA and CDR2 SQIVND (reference sequence). The CDR3 sequence: CASSIVRGQNYEQYF. The CDR3 DNA is TGTGCCAGTAGTATAGTGCGCGGACAGAACTACGAGCAGTACTTC.

This clonotype appeared a few times. The rearrangement uses TRBV9 and TRBJ1-1; D gene unclear. CDR1 is SGDLS and CDR2 is YYNGEE in the germline V gene. V was shortened by 0 bases and J by 1 base, with 4 bases between the two germline ends. The CDR3 runs 13 residues. The CDR3 DNA follows: TGTGCCAGCAGCGTAGCAGAGAACACTGAAGCTTTCTTT. This translates into CASSVAENTEAFF.

The sample holds a few counts of this clonotype. In DNA form, the CDR3 reads TGTGCCACCAGCGAAAGGGACGAACCTAACTATGGCTACACCTTC. Protein: CATSERDEPNYGYTF. This chain connects TRBV15 to TRBJ1-2; D may be TRBD1 (5 bases). V lost 5 bases to trimming and J lost 0 bases, with 13 bases between them. In germline, CDR1 is LNHNV, CDR2 YYDKDF (reference sequence). The CDR3 totals 15 residues.

This clonotype was seen more than once but under ten times. The chain recombines TRBV12-3 or TRBV12-4 with TRBJ2-7; 10 positions match TRBD1. This CDR3 is built from 15 residues. The V segment lost 5 bases and the J segment 4 bases; nucleotides outside the gene matches: 8. The CDR3, as DNA: TGTGCCAGCAGTCGATGGGACAGGGGCTGGTACGAGCAGTACTTC. Its translation: CASSRWDRGWYEQYF.

The rearrangement joins TRBV6-1 to TRBJ2-5; 8 bases match TRBD2. Germline V gives CDR1 MNHNS, CDR2 SASEGT. CDR3 length: 15 residues. Trimming took 5 bases from V and 3 from J; bases not matched to a gene: 8. CDR3 loop: CASSPESGGKETQYF. As DNA, the CDR3 is TGTGCCAGCAGTCCAGAAAGCGGGGGTAAAGAGACCCAGTACTTC.

J is TRBJ2-5 and V is TRBV5-1, with D uncertain. From germline, CDR1 is SGHRS and CDR2 YFSETQ. V was clipped by 0 bases and J by 5 bases, with 11 bases between them. The CDR3 has 14 amino acids. The CDR3 spells CASSLGTLDETQYF. The CDR3 DNA is TGCGCCAGCAGCTTGGGTACCCTAGACGAGACCCAGTACTTC.

This clonotype has a count of ten or more. The chain uses TRBV11-2 and TRBJ2-3; 8 bases are a match to TRBD2. V shed 7 bases, J shed 8 bases, and the junction held 17 bases outside the gene matches. The length of the CDR3 is 16 residues. Germline assignment: CDR1 SGHAT and CDR2 FQNNGV. CDR3 DNA sequence: TGTGCCAGCACCGTACTCGGACGGGGGGGCGGGGGTACGCAGTATTTT. This gives the protein CASTVLGRGGGGTQYF.

Only one count was recorded for this clonotype. This chain uses TRBV7-2 with TRBJ2-5; D unresolved. The CDR3 consists of 16 residues. Germline CDR1 and CDR2: SGHTA and FQGNSA. V was cut by 0 bases and J by 2 bases, with 13 bases left in between. Here the CDR3 reads CASSLAPIPQQETQYF. Here the CDR3 DNA reads TGTGCCAGCAGCTTAGCGCCGATTCCTCAACAAGAGACCCAGTACTTC. The full variable domain, completed using reference TRBV7-2 and TRBJ2-5, is GAGVSQSPSNKVTEKGKDVELRCDPISGHTALYWYRQSLGQGLEFLIYFQGNSAPDKSGLPSDRFSAERTGGSVSTLTIQRTQQEDSAVYLCASSLAPIPQQETQYFGPGTRLLVL.

In its sample, this clonotype was seen a few times. The J gene is TRBJ2-7, the V gene TRBV29-1, with 12 bases fitting TRBD2. Germline lookup yields CDR1 SQVTM and CDR2 ANQGSEA. V trimming: 6 bases; J trimming: 2 bases; junction bases outside the gene matches: 8. This CDR3 spans 15 amino acids. The CDR3 DNA reads TGCAGCGTGCGTCCTCCTAGCGGGGGGGCCTACGAGCAGTACTTC. Protein product: CSVRPPSGGAYEQYF.

This clonotype was detected a few times. Germline is not matched at one junction end, which may reflect a read error. The chain has TRBV9 and TRBJ2-3; D tentatively fits TRBD1 or TRBD2 (5 bases each). From germline, CDR1 is SGDLS and CDR2 YYNGEE. CDR3 length equals 13 residues. The CDR3 coding sequence is TGTGCCAGCAGTCGGGACCGCACAGGTACGCAGTATTTT. It codes for CASSRDRTGTQYF. The full variable domain, with the rest looked up from reference TRBV9 and TRBJ2-3, is DSGVTQTPKHLITATGQRVTLRCSPRSGDLSVYWYQQSLDQGLQFLIQYYNGEERAKGNILERFSAQQFPDLHSELNLSSLELGDSALYFCASSRDRTGTQYFGPGTRLTVL.

This clonotype was detected ten times or more. The rearrangement joins TRBV25-1 to TRBJ2-3; D is ambiguous. The V gene's germline CDR1 is MGHDK and CDR2 SYGVNS. V lost 4 bases and J 1 base, leaving 9 bases between the germline ends. This CDR3 comprises 14 residues. The CDR3 DNA follows: TGTGCCAGCAGTGGGTCAGCCGGCACAGATACGCAGTATTTT. This gives the protein CASSGSAGTDTQYF.

The chain has TRBV10-3 and TRBJ1-5; D not certain. The V and J ends lost 4 bases and 3 bases respectively, with 4 bases between them. The CDR3 sequence is 12 residues long. Germline assignment: CDR1 ENHRY and CDR2 SYGVKD. CDR3 DNA sequence: TGTGCCATCAGTGGCCCCAATCAGCCCCAGCATTTT. This codes for CAISGPNQPQHF.

The chain is built from TRBV11-2 and TRBJ2-1; 12 bases match TRBD2. Germline V gives CDR1 SGHAT, CDR2 FQNNGV. V gave up 7 bases and J gave up 7 bases; unmatched junction bases: 8. The CDR3 consists of 15 residues. CDR3 in amino acids: CASTRTSGMGNEQFF. The DNA of the CDR3 is TGTGCCAGCACCAGGACTAGCGGGATGGGAAATGAGCAGTTCTTC. The variable domain in full, with the rest retrieved from reference TRBV11-2 and TRBJ2-1, is EAGVAQSPRYKIIEKRQSVAFWCNPISGHATLYWYQQILGQGPKLLIQFQNNGVVDDSQLPKDRFSAERLKGVDSTLKIQPAKLEDSAVYLCASTRTSGMGNEQFFGPGTRLTVL.

The chain employs TRBV4-1 and TRBJ2-4; D is possibly TRBD1 (6 bases). The DNA end is a closer match to TRBJ2-7, so the J assignment may be wrong. This CDR3 comprises 14 residues. Germline V gives CDR1 MGHRA, CDR2 YSYEKL. The CDR3 sequence is CASQDWDIPYEQYF. In DNA form, the CDR3 reads TGCGCCAGCCAAGATTGGGACATCCCCTACGAGCAGTACTTC.

This clonotype occurred a few times. The V and J genes are TRBV6-6 and TRBJ2-3; no clear D. Trimming cost V 5 bases and J 1 base, with 16 bases left between them. The CDR3 contains 16 residues. CDR1 MNHNY and CDR2 SVGAGI come from the germline V gene (reference sequence). The CDR3 sequence is CASSLTSATGTDTQYF. Here the CDR3 DNA reads TGTGCCAGCAGTCTGACGTCAGCGACCGGCACAGATACGCAGTATTTT.